The 10 T cell receptor beta chains below all came from one sample that was sequenced in a study of blood T cells in healthy people across ages. The authors ran a second PCR of 7 to 11 cycles using a sample-barcoded 5' primer and a J-beta primer mix. MiXCR was run by TCRdb on the 5' RACE reads, yielding one entry per CDR3 protein. The data hold over a million distinct CDR3 sequences, with approximately 42% observed a single time. Input material: blood. All receptors derive from a young woman in good health.

The chain joins TRBV9 to TRBJ2-7; D may be TRBD1 or TRBD2 (6 bases each). V was cut by 3 bases and J by 2 bases, with 12 bases left in between. The CDR3 is 14 amino acids. CDR1 and CDR2 from the germline V gene are SGDLS and YYNGEE. The CDR3 nucleotides are TGTGCCAGCAGCGGGCGGGACACCCCCTACGAGCAGTACTTC. This translates into CASSGRDTPYEQYF.

This rearrangement joins TRBV6-2 or TRBV6-3 to TRBJ2-2; 10 bases match TRBD1. CDR3 size: 16 residues. CDR1 is MNHEY, CDR2 SVGEGT, per germline. V was clipped by 7 bases and J by 6 bases; unmatched bases: 11. The CDR3 sequence is CASTVDGTGDAGELFF. CDR3 nucleotides: TGTGCCAGCACCGTCGACGGGACAGGGGACGCCGGGGAGCTGTTTTTT.

The gene calls are TRBV27 and TRBJ2-4; 7 bases match TRBD1. CDR1 MNHEY and CDR2 SMNVEV come from the germline V gene (reference sequence). This CDR3 has 16 residues. V gave up 1 base and J gave up 9 bases; unmatched junction bases: 12. The DNA of the CDR3 is TGTGCCAGCAGTTTATTGGATCATAGGGGGCCAAGCATTCAGTACTTC. Amino acids: CASSLLDHRGPSIQYF.

This clonotype appeared a few times. V usage is TRBV20-1 and J usage is TRBJ1-2; the D is unclear. Trimming shortened V by 6 bases and J by 5 bases, and 13 bases separated the two germline ends. This CDR3 contains 12 residues. Per the germline V gene, CDR1 is DFQATT and CDR2 is SNEGSKA (reference sequence). The DNA for the CDR3 is TGCAGTGCAGCACACAGCGTTTATGGCTACACCTTC. Amino acids: CSAAHSVYGYTF.

The chain is built from TRBV6-5 and TRBJ2-7; TRBD2 matches at 9 bases. V lost 6 bases and J lost 6; bases outside the gene matches: 6. The CDR3 is made up of 13 amino acids. Germline CDR1 MNHEY, CDR2 SVGAGI. For the CDR3, the DNA is TGTGCCAGCAGGCTAGCGGGAAGGGGCGAGCAGTACTTC. It is translated as CASRLAGRGEQYF.

This clonotype showed up just a few times. This chain joins TRBV15 and TRBJ2-1; possible D gene TRBD1, 6 bases. V lost 7 bases and J 5 bases, leaving 18 bases between the germline ends. This CDR3 comprises 15 residues. Germline loops: CDR1 LNHNV, CDR2 YYDKDF (reference sequence). The CDR3 spells CATTLGDTLNNEQFF. In nucleotides, the CDR3 is TGTGCCACCACTCTTGGGGACACCTTAAACAATGAGCAGTTCTTC.

Details on this clonotype: Sequence at one end of the junction differs from germline and may be a read error. The genes are TRBV24-1 and TRBJ2-5, with 7 bases fitting TRBD2. This CDR3 spans 16 amino acids. Germline lookup yields CDR1 KGHDR and CDR2 SFDVKD. The CDR3: CATRDSLAEYQETQYF. As DNA, the CDR3 is TGTGCCACCAGGGATTCTCTAGCGGAATACCAAGAGACCCAGTACTTC.

The table lists this clonotype with many counts. In nucleotides, the CDR3 is TGTGCCAGCAGCTTAGGGTCTAATACGCAGTATTTT. Translated: CASSLGSNTQYF. The rearrangement links TRBV7-9 to TRBJ2-3; D is ambiguous. Trimming stripped 1 base from V and 7 bases from J, with 6 bases between. CDR1 and CDR2 (germline): SEHNR, FQNEAQ (reference sequence). The CDR3 spans 12 residues.

V usage is TRBV13 and J usage is TRBJ1-6; 8 positions agree with TRBD1. This CDR3 has 17 residues. The ends lost 1 base at V and 10 bases at J; junction bases unmatched: 12. Per germline, CDR1 PRHDT and CDR2 FYEKMQ (reference sequence). CDR3 protein: CASSLDRQQGDLSPLHF. CDR3 bases: TGTGCCAGCAGCTTAGATCGGCAACAGGGGGACCTGTCACCCCTCCACTTT. The variable domain in full, with the rest retrieved from reference TRBV13 and TRBJ1-6, is AAGVIQSPRHLIKEKRETATLKCYPIPRHDTVYWYQQGPGQDPQFLISFYEKMQSDKGSIPDRFSAQQFSDYHSELNMSSLELGDSALYFCASSLDRQQGDLSPLHFGNGTRLTVT.

J is TRBJ1-2 and V is TRBV20-1; D is unclear. Germline CDR1 DFQATT, CDR2 SNEGSKA (reference sequence). V lost 3 bases and J lost 7, with 12 bases in between. The CDR3 covers 12 residues. The CDR3 here is CSARARSAGYTF. The DNA of the CDR3 is TGCAGTGCTAGGGCAAGGTCGGCTGGCTACACCTTC.